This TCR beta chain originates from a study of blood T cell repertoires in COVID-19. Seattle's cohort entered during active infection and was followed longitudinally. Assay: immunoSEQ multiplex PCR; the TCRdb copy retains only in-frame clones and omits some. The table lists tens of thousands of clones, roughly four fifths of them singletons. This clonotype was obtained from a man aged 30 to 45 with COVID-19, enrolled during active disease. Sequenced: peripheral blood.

In DNA, the CDR3 is TGTGCCAGCAGCTTGGCCCAAAGACAGGACTTGGATGGCTACACCTTC. As protein: CASSLAQRQDLDGYTF. V gene TRBV7-9 combines with J gene TRBJ1-2, with TRBD1 as a possible D gene (6 bases). Deletions cut 3 bases from V and 6 bases from J, with 20 bases between. This CDR3 spans 16 amino acids. Per the germline V gene, CDR1 is SEHNR and CDR2 is FQNEAQ (reference sequence).